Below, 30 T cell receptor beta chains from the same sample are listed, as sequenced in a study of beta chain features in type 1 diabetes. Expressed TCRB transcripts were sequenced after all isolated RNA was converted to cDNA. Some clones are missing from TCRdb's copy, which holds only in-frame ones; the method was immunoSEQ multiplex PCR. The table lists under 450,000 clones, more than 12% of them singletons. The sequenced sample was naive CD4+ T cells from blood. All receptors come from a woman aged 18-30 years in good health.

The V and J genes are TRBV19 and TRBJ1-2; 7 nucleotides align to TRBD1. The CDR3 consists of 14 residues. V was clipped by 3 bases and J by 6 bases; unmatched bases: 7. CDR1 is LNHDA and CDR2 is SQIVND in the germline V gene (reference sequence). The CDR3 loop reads CASSIGTAMDGYTF. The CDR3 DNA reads TGTGCCAGTAGTATTGGGACAGCGATGGATGGCTACACCTTC. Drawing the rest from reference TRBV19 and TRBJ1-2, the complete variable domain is DGGITQSPKYLFRKEGQNVTLSCEQNLNHDAMYWYRQDPGQGLRLIYYSQIVNDFQKGDIAEGYSVSREKKESFPLTVTSAQKNPTAFYLCASSIGTAMDGYTFGSGTRLTVV.

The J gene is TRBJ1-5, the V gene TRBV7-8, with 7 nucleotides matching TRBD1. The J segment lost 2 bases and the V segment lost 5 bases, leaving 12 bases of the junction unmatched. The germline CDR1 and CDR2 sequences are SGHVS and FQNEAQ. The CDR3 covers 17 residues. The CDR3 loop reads CASSIQGTGTGNQPQHF. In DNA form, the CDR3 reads TGTGCCAGCAGCATACAGGGAACCGGGACAGGCAATCAGCCCCAGCATTTT. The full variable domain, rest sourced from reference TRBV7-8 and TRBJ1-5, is GAGVSQSPRYKVAKRGQDVALRCDPISGHVSLFWYQQALGQGPEFLTYFQNEAQLDKSGLPSDRFFAERPEGSVSTLKIQRTQQEDSAVYLCASSIQGTGTGNQPQHFGDGTRLSIL.

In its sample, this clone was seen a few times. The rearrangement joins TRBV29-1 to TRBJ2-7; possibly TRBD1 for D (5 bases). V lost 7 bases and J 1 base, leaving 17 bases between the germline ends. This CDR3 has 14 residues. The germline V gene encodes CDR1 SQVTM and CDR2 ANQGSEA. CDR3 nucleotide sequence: TGCAGCGCCCAACACAGGTCTGGATCCTACGAGCAGTACTTC. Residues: CSAQHRSGSYEQYF.

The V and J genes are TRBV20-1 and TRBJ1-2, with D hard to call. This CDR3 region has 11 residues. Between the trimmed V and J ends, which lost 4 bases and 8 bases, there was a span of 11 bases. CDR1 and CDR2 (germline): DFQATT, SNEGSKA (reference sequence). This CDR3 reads CSATPGGGYTF. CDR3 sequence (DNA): TGCAGTGCTACGCCGGGCGGGGGCTACACCTTC.

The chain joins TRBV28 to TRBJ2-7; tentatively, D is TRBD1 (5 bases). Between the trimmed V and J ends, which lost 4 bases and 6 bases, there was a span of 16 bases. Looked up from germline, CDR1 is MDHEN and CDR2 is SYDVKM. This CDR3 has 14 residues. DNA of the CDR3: TGTGCCAGCAGTTCCGGCACAGGCCGCGGCGAGCAGTACTTC. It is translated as CASSSGTGRGEQYF.

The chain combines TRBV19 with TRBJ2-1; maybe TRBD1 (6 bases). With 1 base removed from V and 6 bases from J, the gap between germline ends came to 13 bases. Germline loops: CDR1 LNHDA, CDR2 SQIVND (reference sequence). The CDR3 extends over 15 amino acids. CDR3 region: CASSIAEDSGNEQFF. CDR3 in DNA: TGTGCCAGTAGTATAGCAGAGGACAGCGGCAATGAGCAGTTCTTC.

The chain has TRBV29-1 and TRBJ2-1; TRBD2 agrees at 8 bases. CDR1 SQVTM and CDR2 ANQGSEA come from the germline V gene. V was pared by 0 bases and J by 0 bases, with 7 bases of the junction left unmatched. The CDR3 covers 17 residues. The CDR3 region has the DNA TGCAGCGTTGAAGATCCGGGTAGCGGGACCTCCTACAATGAGCAGTTCTTC. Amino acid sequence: CSVEDPGSGTSYNEQFF.

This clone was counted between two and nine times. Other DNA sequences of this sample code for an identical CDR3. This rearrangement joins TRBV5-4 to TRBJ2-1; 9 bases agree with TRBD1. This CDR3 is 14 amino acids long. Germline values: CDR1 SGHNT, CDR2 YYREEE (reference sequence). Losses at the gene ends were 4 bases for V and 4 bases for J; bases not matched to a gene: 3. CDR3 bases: TGTGCCAGCAGCCTAGGGACAGGGTACAATGAGCAGTTCTTC. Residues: CASSLGTGYNEQFF. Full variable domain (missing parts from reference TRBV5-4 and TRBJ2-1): ETGVTQSPTHLIKTRGQQVTLRCSSQSGHNTVSWYQQALGQGPQFIFQYYREEENGRGNFPPRFSGLQFPNYSSELNVNALELDDSALYLCASSLGTGYNEQFFGPGTRLTVL.

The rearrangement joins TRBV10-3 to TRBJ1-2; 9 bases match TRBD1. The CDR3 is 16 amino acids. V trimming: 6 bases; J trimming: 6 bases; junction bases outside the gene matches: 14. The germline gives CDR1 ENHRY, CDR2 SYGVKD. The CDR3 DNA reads TGTGCCATCAGACAGGGGGCAAGAGTAGGGCTGGATGGCTACACCTTC. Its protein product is CAIRQGARVGLDGYTF.

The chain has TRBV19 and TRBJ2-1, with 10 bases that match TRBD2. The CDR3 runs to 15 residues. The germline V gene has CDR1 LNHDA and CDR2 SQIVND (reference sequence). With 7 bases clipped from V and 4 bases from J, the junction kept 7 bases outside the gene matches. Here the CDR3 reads CASMRLAGVYNEQFF. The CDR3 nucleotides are TGTGCCAGTATGCGGCTAGCGGGAGTATACAATGAGCAGTTCTTC.

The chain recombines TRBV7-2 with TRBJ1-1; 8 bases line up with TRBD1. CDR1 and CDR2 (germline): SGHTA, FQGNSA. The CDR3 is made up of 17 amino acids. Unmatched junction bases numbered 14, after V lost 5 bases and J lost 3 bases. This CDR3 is CASSPGQGRVWDTEAFF. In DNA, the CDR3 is TGTGCCAGCAGCCCCGGACAGGGTAGGGTTTGGGACACTGAAGCTTTCTTT.

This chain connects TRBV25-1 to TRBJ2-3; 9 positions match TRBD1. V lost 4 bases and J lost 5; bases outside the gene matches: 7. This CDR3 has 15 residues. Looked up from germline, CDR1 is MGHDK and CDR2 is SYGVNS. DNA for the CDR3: TGTGCCAGCAGTGGAATACAGGGGGCTAGAGATACGCAGTATTTT. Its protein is CASSGIQGARDTQYF. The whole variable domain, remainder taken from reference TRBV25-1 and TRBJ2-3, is EADIYQTPRYLVIGTGKKITLECSQTMGHDKMYWYQQDPGMELHLIHYSYGVNSTEKGDLSSESTVSRIRTEHFPLTLESARPSHTSQYLCASSGIQGARDTQYFGPGTRLTVL.

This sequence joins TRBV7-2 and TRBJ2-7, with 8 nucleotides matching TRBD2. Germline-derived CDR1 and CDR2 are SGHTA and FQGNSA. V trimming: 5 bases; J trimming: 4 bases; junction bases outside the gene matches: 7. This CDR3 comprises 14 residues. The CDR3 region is CASSPGLDKYEQYF. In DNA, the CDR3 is TGTGCCAGCAGCCCGGGACTAGACAAATACGAGCAGTACTTC.

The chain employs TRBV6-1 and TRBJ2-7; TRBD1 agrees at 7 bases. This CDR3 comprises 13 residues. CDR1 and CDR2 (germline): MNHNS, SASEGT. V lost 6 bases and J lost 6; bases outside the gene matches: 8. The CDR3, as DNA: TGTGCCAGCAGCGCATTAGGGGGCGGCGAGCAGTACTTC. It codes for CASSALGGGEQYF.

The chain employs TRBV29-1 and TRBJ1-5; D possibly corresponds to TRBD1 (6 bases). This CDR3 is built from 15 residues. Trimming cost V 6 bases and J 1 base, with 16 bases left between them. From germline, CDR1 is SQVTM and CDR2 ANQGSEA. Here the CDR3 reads CSVDTGPGSNQPQHF. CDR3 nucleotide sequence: TGCAGCGTCGATACAGGGCCTGGAAGCAATCAGCCCCAGCATTTT.

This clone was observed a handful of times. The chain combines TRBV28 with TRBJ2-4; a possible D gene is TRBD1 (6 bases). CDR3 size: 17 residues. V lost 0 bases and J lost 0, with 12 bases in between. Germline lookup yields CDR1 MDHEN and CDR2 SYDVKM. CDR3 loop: CASSLWTTGIAKNIQYF. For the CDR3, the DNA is TGTGCCAGCAGTTTATGGACTACAGGGATAGCCAAAAACATTCAGTACTTC. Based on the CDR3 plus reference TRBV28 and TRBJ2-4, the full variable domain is DVKVTQSSRYLVKRTGEKVFLECVQDMDHENMFWYRQDPGLGLRLIYFSYDVKMKEKGDIPEGYSVSREKKERFSLILESASTNQTSMYLCASSLWTTGIAKNIQYFGAGTRLSVL.

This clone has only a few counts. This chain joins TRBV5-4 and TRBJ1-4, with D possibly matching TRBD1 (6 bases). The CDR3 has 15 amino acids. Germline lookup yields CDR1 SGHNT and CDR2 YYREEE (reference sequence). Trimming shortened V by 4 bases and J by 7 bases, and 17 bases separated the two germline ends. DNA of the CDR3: TGTGCCAGCAGCGCGGGGGGGCAGGGAAGTGAAAAACTGTTTTTT. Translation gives CASSAGGQGSEKLFF.

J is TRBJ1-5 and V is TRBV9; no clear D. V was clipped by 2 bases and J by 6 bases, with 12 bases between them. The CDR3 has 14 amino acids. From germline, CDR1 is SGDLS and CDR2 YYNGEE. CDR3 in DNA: TGTGCCAGCAGCGTGGCACCCCGGGGTCAGCCCCAGCATTTT. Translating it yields CASSVAPRGQPQHF.

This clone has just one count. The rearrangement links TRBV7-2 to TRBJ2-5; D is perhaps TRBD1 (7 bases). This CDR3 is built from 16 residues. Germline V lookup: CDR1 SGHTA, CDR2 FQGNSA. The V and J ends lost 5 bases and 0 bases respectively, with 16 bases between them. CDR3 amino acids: CASSPNRGGNQETQYF. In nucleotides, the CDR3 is TGTGCCAGCAGCCCTAACAGGGGCGGGAACCAAGAGACCCAGTACTTC.

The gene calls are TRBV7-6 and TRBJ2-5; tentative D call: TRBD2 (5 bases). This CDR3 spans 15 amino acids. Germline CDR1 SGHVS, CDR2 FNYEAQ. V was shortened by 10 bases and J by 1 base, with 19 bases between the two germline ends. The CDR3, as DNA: TGTGCCACTTCGCCCGTACCGGGATCCCAAGAGACCCAGTACTTC. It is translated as CATSPVPGSQETQYF.

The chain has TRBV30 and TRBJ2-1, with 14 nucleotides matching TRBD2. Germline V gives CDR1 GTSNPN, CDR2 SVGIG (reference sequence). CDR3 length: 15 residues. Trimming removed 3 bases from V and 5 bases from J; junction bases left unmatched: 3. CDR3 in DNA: TGTGCCTGGAGAAGGACTAGCGGGAGGAACAATGAGCAGTTCTTC. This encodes CAWRRTSGRNNEQFF.

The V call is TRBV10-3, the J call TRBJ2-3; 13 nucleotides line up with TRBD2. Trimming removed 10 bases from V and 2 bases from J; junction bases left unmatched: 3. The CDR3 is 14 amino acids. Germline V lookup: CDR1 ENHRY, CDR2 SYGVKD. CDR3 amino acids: CASGLAGVTDTQYF. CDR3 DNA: TGTGCCAGCGGACTAGCGGGAGTCACAGATACGCAGTATTTT.

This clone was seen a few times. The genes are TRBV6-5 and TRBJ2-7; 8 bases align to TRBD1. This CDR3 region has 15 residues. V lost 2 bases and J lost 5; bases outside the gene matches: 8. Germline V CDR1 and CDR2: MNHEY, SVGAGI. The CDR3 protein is CASSYVGQGSDEQYF. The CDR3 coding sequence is TGTGCCAGCAGTTACGTCGGACAGGGCTCGGACGAGCAGTACTTC.

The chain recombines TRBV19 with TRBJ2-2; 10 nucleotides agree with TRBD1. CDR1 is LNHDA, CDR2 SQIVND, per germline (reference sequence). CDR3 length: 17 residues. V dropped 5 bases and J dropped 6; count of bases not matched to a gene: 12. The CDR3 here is CASSAGTGASGAGELFF. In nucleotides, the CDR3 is TGTGCCAGTAGTGCTGGGACAGGGGCTAGTGGAGCCGGGGAGCTGTTTTTT.

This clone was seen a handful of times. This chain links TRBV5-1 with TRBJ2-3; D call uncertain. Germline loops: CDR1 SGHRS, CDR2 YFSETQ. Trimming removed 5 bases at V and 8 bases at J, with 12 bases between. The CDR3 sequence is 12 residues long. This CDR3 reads CASREDRGTQYF. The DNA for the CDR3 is TGCGCCAGCAGAGAAGACCGCGGTACGCAGTATTTT.

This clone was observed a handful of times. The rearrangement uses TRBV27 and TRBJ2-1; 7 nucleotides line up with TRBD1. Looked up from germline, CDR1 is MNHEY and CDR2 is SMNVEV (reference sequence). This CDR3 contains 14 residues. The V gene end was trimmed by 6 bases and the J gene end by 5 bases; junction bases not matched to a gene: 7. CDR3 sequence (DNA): TGTGCCAGCAGAGGACAGGTTCGGGACAATGAGCAGTTCTTC. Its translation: CASRGQVRDNEQFF.

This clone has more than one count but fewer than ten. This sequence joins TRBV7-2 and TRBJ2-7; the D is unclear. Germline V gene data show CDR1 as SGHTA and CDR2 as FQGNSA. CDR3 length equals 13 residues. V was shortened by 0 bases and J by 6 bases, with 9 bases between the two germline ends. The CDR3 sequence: CASSLAGPAEQYF. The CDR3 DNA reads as TGTGCCAGCAGCTTAGCTGGGCCCGCCGAGCAGTACTTC.

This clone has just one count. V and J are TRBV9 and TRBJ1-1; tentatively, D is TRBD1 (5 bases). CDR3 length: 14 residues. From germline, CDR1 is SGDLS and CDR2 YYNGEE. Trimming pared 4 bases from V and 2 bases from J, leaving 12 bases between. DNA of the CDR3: TGTGCCAGCAGCCTCAGGGAAAGTAACACTGAAGCTTTCTTT. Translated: CASSLRESNTEAFF.

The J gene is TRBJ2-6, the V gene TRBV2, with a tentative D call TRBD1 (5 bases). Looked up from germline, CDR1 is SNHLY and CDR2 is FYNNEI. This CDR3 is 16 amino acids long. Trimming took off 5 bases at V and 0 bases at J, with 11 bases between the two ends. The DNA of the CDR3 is TGTGCCAGCAGTAAGCGACAGTTCTCTGGGGCCAACGTCCTGACTTTC. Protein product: CASSKRQFSGANVLTF.

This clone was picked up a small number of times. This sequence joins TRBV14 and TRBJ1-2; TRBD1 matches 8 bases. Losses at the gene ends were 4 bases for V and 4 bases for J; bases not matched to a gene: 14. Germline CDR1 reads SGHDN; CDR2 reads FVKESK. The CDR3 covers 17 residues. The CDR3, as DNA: TGTGCCAGCAGCCGAATAATCAGGGGGCAAGAAAGCTATGGCTACACCTTC. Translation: CASSRIIRGQESYGYTF.